Listed below are T cell receptor beta chains from one sample, sequenced in a study of CD8 T cells in ankylosing spondylitis. A single record per CDR3 protein comes from TCRdb applying MiXCR to the 5' RACE reads. The sample includes 200,000 to 250,000 distinct CDR3 sequences, about 10% of them seen just once. Material for sequencing was blood, either unsorted or a sorted T cell fraction (not recorded which). All receptors come from a male donor with ankylosing spondylitis or in good health (not recorded which). Each CDR3 is given with its conserved first and last residue. The D gene is left open where the match is weak. Only some rows state a clone size, as once, few, many or a class for expanded clones.

cdr3_aa,cdr3_nt,j_call,clone_size,d_call,v_call
CASSFSTGGTTSGDYEQYF,TGTGCCAGCAGCTTTAGTACAGGGGGAACGACTAGCGGAGACTACGAGCAGTACTTC,TRBJ2-7,.,.,TRBV5-4
CASSGLAGRTDTQYF,TGCGCCAGCAGTGGGCTAGCGGGGCGCACAGATACGCAGTATTTT,TRBJ2-3,many,TRBD2,TRBV5-1
CASEGGGRTDTQYF,TGTGCTAGCGAGGGGGGGGGCCGAACAGATACGCAGTATTTT,TRBJ2-3,many,.,TRBV7-7
CASSQGTGREQFVGYTF,TGTGCCAGCAGCCAAGGGACCGGAAGGGAGCAATTTGTTGGCTACACCTTC,TRBJ1-2,.,.,TRBV3-1
CASSVIQGGDYGYTF,TGTGCCAGCAGCGTCATACAGGGGGGGGACTATGGCTACACCTTC,TRBJ1-2,many,TRBD1,TRBV9
CASSLVTSGGLGRSQFF,TGTGCCAGCAGCTTAGTAACTAGCGGGGGGTTAGGGCGGTCGCAGTTCTTC,TRBJ2-1,.,TRBD2,TRBV7-2
CASKANPGSGNTIYF,TGTGCCAGCAAAGCCAATCCGGGGTCTGGAAACACCATATATTTT,TRBJ1-3,many,.,TRBV12-3/TRBV12-4
CASSFAGIYGYTF,TGCGCCAGCAGCTTCGCCGGGATCTATGGCTACACCTTC,TRBJ1-2,many,.,TRBV5-1
CATQGQLKTEAFF,TGTGCCACACAGGGACAGCTAAAAACTGAAGCTTTCTTT,TRBJ1-1,many,TRBD1,TRBV28
CAWSHDRGIRSNQPQHF,TGTGCCTGGAGTCACGACAGGGGGATTAGGAGCAATCAGCCCCAGCATTTT,TRBJ1-5,many,TRBD1,TRBV30
CASSISGESDTQYF,TGTGCCAGCTCGATTTCAGGGGAATCGGATACGCAGTATTTT,TRBJ2-3,many,.,TRBV18
CASSEFVGSYEQYF,TGCGCCAGCAGTGAGTTCGTGGGGTCATACGAGCAGTACTTC,TRBJ2-7,few,.,TRBV10-2
CSAPSPASGGHEDTQYF,TGCAGTGCTCCCTCCCCCGCAAGCGGGGGTCATGAAGATACGCAGTATTTT,TRBJ2-3,many,TRBD2,TRBV20-1
CASNGGGQQETQYF,TGTGCCAGCAATGGGGGGGGACAGCAAGAGACCCAGTACTTC,TRBJ2-5,.,.,TRBV28
CASSFLATGANVLTF,TGTGCCAGCAGTTTTCTAGCGACTGGGGCCAACGTCCTGACTTTC,TRBJ2-6,many,.,TRBV27
CSAIKSGAGVEETQYF,TGCAGTGCCATAAAGTCCGGGGCGGGGGTGGAAGAGACCCAGTACTTC,TRBJ2-5,many,TRBD2,TRBV20-1
CASSLRSDNQPQHF,TGTGCCAGCAGCTTAAGGTCAGATAATCAGCCCCAGCATTTT,TRBJ1-5,many,.,TRBV7-2
CASSYSGGPSSYEQYF,TGTGCCAGCAGTTACTCCGGGGGGCCCAGCTCCTACGAGCAGTACTTC,TRBJ2-7,many,.,TRBV6-5
CASSPLPGSENTEAFF,TGCGCCAGCAGCCCGTTACCGGGCTCAGAGAACACTGAAGCTTTCTTT,TRBJ1-1,medium-sized,.,TRBV5-1
CASSIETSGAGELFF,TGCGCCAGCAGCATAGAGACTAGCGGGGCCGGGGAGCTGTTTTTT,TRBJ2-2,.,TRBD2,TRBV5-1
CASTPPGGGYSTDTQYF,TGTGCCAGCACTCCCCCAGGGGGAGGGTATAGCACAGATACGCAGTATTTT,TRBJ2-3,many,.,TRBV3-1
CASSVGGGYKDIQYF,TGTGCCAGCAGCGTAGGGGGCGGATATAAAGACATTCAGTACTTC,TRBJ2-4,many,.,TRBV9
CASGRDSSYSPLHF,TGTGCCAGCGGCAGAGACAGTTCCTATTCACCCCTCCACTTT,TRBJ1-6,many,.,TRBV2
CASSLETSGGLTSYNEQFF,TGTGCCAGCAGCCTTGAGACTAGCGGGGGCCTTACTTCCTACAATGAGCAGTTCTTC,TRBJ2-1,many,TRBD2,TRBV9
CASSPPGVRTDTQYF,TGTGCCAGCAGCCCGCCCGGAGTGCGCACAGATACGCAGTATTTT,TRBJ2-3,many,.,TRBV12-3/TRBV12-4
CSARRATRETQYF,TGCAGTGCTAGGCGCGCGACGAGGGAGACCCAGTACTTC,TRBJ2-5,few,.,TRBV20-1
CASRDTWTAYEQYF,TGTGCCAGCAGGGATACCTGGACAGCCTACGAGCAGTACTTC,TRBJ2-7,.,.,TRBV2
CASADRMYGYTF,TGTGCCAGTGCGGACAGGATGTATGGCTACACCTTC,TRBJ1-2,.,TRBD1,TRBV19
CSADIGLAGGTDTQYF,TGCAGTGCCGACATAGGACTAGCGGGGGGCACAGATACGCAGTATTTT,TRBJ2-3,.,TRBD2,TRBV20-1
CASSPRTGGGTDTQYF,TGTGCCAGCAGCCCACGGACAGGGGGAGGCACAGATACGCAGTATTTT,TRBJ2-3,many,TRBD1,TRBV7-3
CASSQGASFGANVLTF,TGTGCCAGCAGCCAGGGGGCGAGTTTTGGGGCCAACGTCCTGACTTTC,TRBJ2-6,many,.,TRBV3-1
CASSEPGGLDGYTF,TGCGCCAGCAGCGAACCCGGGGGGTTGGATGGCTACACCTTC,TRBJ1-2,many,.,TRBV5-1
CASSLATYWEKNIQYF,TGTGCCAGCAGCTTAGCGACCTACTGGGAAAAAAACATTCAGTACTTC,TRBJ2-4,few,.,TRBV7-9